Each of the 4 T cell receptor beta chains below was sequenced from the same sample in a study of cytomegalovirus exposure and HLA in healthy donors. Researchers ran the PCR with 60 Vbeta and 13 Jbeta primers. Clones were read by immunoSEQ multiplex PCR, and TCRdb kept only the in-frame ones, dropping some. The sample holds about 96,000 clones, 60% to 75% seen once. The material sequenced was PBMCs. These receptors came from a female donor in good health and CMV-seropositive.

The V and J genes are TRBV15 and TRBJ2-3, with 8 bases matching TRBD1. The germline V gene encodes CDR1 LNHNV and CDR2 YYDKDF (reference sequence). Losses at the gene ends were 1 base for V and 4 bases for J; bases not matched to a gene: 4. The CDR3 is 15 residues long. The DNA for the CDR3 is TGTGCCACCAGCAGAGGAGGACAGGGAGCAGATACGCAGTATTTT. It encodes CATSRGGQGADTQYF.

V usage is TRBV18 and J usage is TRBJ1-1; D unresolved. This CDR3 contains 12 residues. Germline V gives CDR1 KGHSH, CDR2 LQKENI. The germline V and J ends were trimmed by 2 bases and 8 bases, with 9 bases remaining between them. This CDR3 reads CASSPNLQEAFF. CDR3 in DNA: TGTGCCAGCTCACCAAATCTTCAGGAAGCTTTCTTT.

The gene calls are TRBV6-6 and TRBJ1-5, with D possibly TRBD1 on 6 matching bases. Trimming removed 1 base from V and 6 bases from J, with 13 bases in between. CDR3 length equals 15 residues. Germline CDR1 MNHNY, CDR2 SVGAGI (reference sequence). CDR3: CASSYFRGQFQPQHF. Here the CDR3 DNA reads TGTGCCAGCAGTTACTTTAGAGGACAGTTTCAGCCCCAGCATTTT.

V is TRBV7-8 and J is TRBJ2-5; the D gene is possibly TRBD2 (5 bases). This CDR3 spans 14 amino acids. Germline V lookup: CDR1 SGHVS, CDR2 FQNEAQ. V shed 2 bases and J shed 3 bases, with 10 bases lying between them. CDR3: CASSLIGNKETQYF. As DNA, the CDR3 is TGTGCCAGCAGCTTAATCGGGAACAAAGAGACCCAGTACTTC.